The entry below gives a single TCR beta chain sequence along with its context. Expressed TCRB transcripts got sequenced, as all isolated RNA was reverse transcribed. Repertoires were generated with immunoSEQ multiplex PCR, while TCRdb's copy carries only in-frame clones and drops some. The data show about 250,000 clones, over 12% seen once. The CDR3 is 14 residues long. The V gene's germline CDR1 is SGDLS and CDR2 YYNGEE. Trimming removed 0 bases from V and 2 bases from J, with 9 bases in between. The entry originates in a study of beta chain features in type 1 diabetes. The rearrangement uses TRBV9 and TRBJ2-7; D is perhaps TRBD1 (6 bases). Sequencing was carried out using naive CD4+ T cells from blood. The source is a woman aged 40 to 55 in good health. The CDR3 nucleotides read TGTGCCAGCAGCGTAGGGGGGCTACCCTACGAGCAGTACTTC. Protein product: CASSVGGLPYEQYF.